Below, 27 T cell receptor beta chains from the same sample are listed, as sequenced in a study of T cells expressing NK-cell markers. TCRdb re-called the 5' RACE reads, yielding one record per CDR3 amino acid sequence without DNA. The sample holds around 110,000 distinct CDR3 sequences. The sample taken for sequencing was blood T cells: a sorted CD56 or NKG2C T cell subset, CD4+ or CD8+ T cells, or bulk PBMC T cells (not recorded which). The receptors here all came from a woman aged 18 to 75 in good health.

The chain's CDR3 is CASGQGDTQYF. This chain joins TRBV10-2 and TRBJ2-3; the TRBD1 assignment by TCRdb is unverifiable without DNA. This CDR3 is 11 amino acids long. Per the germline V gene, CDR1 is WSHSY and CDR2 is SAAADI.

The chain joins TRBV28 to TRBJ2-2; the D call of TRBD2 rests on TCRdb alone, since no DNA is present to check it. Germline V gene lookup returns CDR1 MDHEN and CDR2 SYDVKM. This CDR3 is 17 amino acids long. Here the CDR3 reads CASSLIGEGDLIGELFF.

The V call is TRBV7-9, the J call TRBJ2-2; TCRdb reports TRBD1, a call that lacks DNA to check it against. The germline CDR1 and CDR2 sequences are SEHNR and FQNEAQ (reference sequence). This CDR3 spans 17 amino acids. The CDR3 spells CASSRYPGGRDTGELFF. The variable domain in full, completed from reference TRBV7-9 and TRBJ2-2, reads DTGVSQNPRHKITKRGQNVTFRCDPISEHNRLYWYRQTLGQGPEFLTYFQNEAQLEKSRLLSDRFSAERPKGSFSTLEIQRTEQGDSAMYLCASSRYPGGRDTGELFFGEGSRLTVL.

The rearrangement joins TRBV20-1 to TRBJ1-3; TCRdb's D gene call, TRBD1, goes unchecked for lack of DNA. Germline V gene sequence: CDR1 DFQATT, CDR2 SNEGSKA (reference sequence). The CDR3 spans 14 residues. CDR3: CSALPAGVWNTIYF.

The CDR3 protein is CASSPMTGSYNEQFF. V and J are TRBV7-8 and TRBJ2-1; TCRdb names TRBD1, which stays unverified in the absence of DNA. The CDR3 extends over 15 amino acids. Germline CDR1 and CDR2: SGHVS and FQNEAQ.

This sequence joins TRBV7-9 and TRBJ2-1; TCRdb calls TRBD2, which cannot be checked without DNA. CDR1 and CDR2 (germline): SEHNR, FQNEAQ (reference sequence). The CDR3 has 17 residues. The CDR3 here is CASSVRLAGDTYNEQFF.

This clonotype is deemed medium-sized by its frequency. The V and J genes are TRBV10-3 and TRBJ2-6; TCRdb picks TRBD1, but there is no DNA to check that call. The germline V gene encodes CDR1 ENHRY and CDR2 SYGVKD. The CDR3 extends over 16 amino acids. The CDR3 sequence is CAISGTGTSGANVLTF.

The rearrangement links TRBV12-3 or TRBV12-4 to TRBJ2-1. The CDR3 loop spans 11 amino acids. The CDR3 spells CASRTSHEQFF.

The chain uses TRBV5-1 and TRBJ1-1. Germline assignment: CDR1 SGHRS and CDR2 YFSETQ. The CDR3 contains 13 residues. The chain's CDR3 is CASSLGENTEAFF.

J is TRBJ2-2 and V is TRBV19; TCRdb selects TRBD2, and the lack of DNA leaves this call unchecked. This CDR3 has 15 amino acids. CDR1 LNHDA and CDR2 SQIVND come from the germline V gene (reference sequence). The CDR3 is CASSVAARSTGELFF.

The chain joins TRBV7-6 to TRBJ1-1. This CDR3 spans 13 amino acids. The germline V gene has CDR1 SGHVS and CDR2 FNYEAQ. The CDR3 sequence is CASSLEQNTEAFF.

V is TRBV29-1 and J is TRBJ2-4; TCRdb proposes TRBD1, but this gene call is untestable without DNA. Germline CDR1 is SQVTM and CDR2 is ANQGSEA. The CDR3 extends over 16 amino acids. This CDR3 is CSVEDFGGSPKNIQYF.

The gene calls are TRBV28 and TRBJ2-7; TCRdb names TRBD2, which stays unverified in the absence of DNA. The CDR3 has 21 amino acids. Germline CDR1 reads MDHEN; CDR2 reads SYDVKM. The CDR3: CASSLYLGAQWASGSGYEQYF.

The gene calls are TRBV20-1 and TRBJ1-1; TCRdb's D call of TRBD1 is untestable without DNA. CDR1 DFQATT and CDR2 SNEGSKA come from the germline V gene (reference sequence). The CDR3 loop spans 14 amino acids. The CDR3 spells CSASSGERTTEAFF.

J is TRBJ1-2 and V is TRBV28. Per the germline V gene, CDR1 is MDHEN and CDR2 is SYDVKM. CDR3 size: 13 residues. This chain's CDR3 is CASSLSQNYGYTF.

This chain uses TRBV6-2 or TRBV6-3 with TRBJ2-7; TCRdb indicates TRBD2, and absent DNA this call remains unverified. The length of the CDR3 is 15 residues. Per the germline V gene, CDR1 is MNHEY and CDR2 is SVGEGT. The CDR3 protein is CASRKVAGATYEQYF.

The genes are TRBV5-1 and TRBJ1-2; lacking DNA, the TRBD1 call made by TCRdb goes unchecked. The CDR3 spans 14 residues. Germline V gene lookup returns CDR1 SGHRS and CDR2 YFSETQ. CDR3 amino acids: CASSDQGPNYGYTF. The full variable domain, in which reference TRBV5-1 and TRBJ1-2 provide the parts outside the CDR3, is KAGVTQTPRYLIKTRGQQVTLSCSPISGHRSVSWYQQTPGQGLQFLFEYFSETQRNKGNFPGRFSGRQFSNSRSEMNVSTLELGDSALYLCASSDQGPNYGYTFGSGTRLTVV.

This chain connects TRBV7-2 to TRBJ2-7. This CDR3 comprises 13 residues. The V gene's germline CDR1 is SGHTA and CDR2 FQGNSA. CDR3 protein: CASSSLYSYEQYF.

V is TRBV4-3 and J is TRBJ1-1. The CDR3 contains 13 residues. CDR1 LGHNA and CDR2 YSLEER come from the germline V gene. The CDR3 region is CASSPGMGHEAFF.

The rearrangement uses TRBV11-2 and TRBJ2-2. Germline CDR1 SGHAT, CDR2 FQNNGV. This CDR3 is 14 amino acids long. CDR3: CASSDIGWGGELFF.

The chain carries TRBV6-4 and TRBJ2-2; TCRdb's D gene call, TRBD2, goes unchecked for lack of DNA. Germline-derived CDR1 and CDR2 are MRHNA and SNTAGT. The length of the CDR3 is 15 residues. This chain's CDR3 is CASSYTSGSTGELFF.

This chain connects TRBV5-4 to TRBJ2-1. This CDR3 is 13 amino acids long. Germline lookup yields CDR1 SGHNT and CDR2 YYREEE (reference sequence). The CDR3 loop reads CASSFRLNNEQFF.

This rearrangement joins TRBV6-4 to TRBJ2-3; TCRdb selects TRBD2, and the lack of DNA leaves this call unchecked. CDR1 MRHNA and CDR2 SNTAGT come from the germline V gene. The CDR3 contains 15 residues. The CDR3 sequence is CASSEDGGAADTQYF.

The chain recombines TRBV20-1 with TRBJ2-3; as DNA is missing, the TRBD2 call by TCRdb cannot be tested. The CDR3 sequence is 11 residues long. CDR1 and CDR2 from the germline V gene are DFQATT and SNEGSKA (reference sequence). The CDR3 loop reads CSDGRIDTQYF.

The rearrangement uses TRBV11-1 and TRBJ2-1; TCRdb returns TRBD2, unconfirmable since there is no DNA. The CDR3 loop spans 18 amino acids. Germline CDR1 and CDR2: SGHAT and FQDESV (reference sequence). CDR3 residues: CASSPRTSGRASYNEQFF.

The chain recombines TRBV5-4 with TRBJ2-7; without DNA, the TCRdb call of TRBD1 cannot be checked. The CDR3 sequence is 13 residues long. Germline values: CDR1 SGHNT, CDR2 YYREEE (reference sequence). The CDR3 region is CASSWGTDYEQYF.

The J gene is TRBJ2-6, the V gene TRBV29-1; TCRdb's D call, TRBD1, is unchecked because there is no DNA. The CDR3 covers 15 residues. Germline values: CDR1 SQVTM, CDR2 ANQGSEA. CDR3 protein: CSGWTGDSGANVLTF.